This T cell receptor (beta chain) was retrieved from a study of blood T cell repertoires in COVID-19. CDR3 length: 15 residues. With 2 bases removed from V and 4 bases from J, the gap between germline ends came to 11 bases. Germline CDR1 SNHLY, CDR2 FYNNEI. Original processing notes: How many nucleated cells were present was estimated from reference gene primer amplification. The data were produced by immunoSEQ multiplex PCR, yet TCRdb's version contains in-frame clones alone and is incomplete. V and J calls and clone size come straight from that table; D and trimming were deduced from the DNA. The data hold nearly 300,000 clones, with 88% observed a single time.

Sequenced material: peripheral blood. The J gene is TRBJ1-4, the V gene TRBV2; the D is unclear. The source is a woman in her twenties or thirties who had recovered from COVID-19. The CDR3 region has the DNA TGTGCCAGCAGTGAATTGAGGGCAAGTAATGAAAAACTGTTTTTT. Its protein product is CASSELRASNEKLFF.